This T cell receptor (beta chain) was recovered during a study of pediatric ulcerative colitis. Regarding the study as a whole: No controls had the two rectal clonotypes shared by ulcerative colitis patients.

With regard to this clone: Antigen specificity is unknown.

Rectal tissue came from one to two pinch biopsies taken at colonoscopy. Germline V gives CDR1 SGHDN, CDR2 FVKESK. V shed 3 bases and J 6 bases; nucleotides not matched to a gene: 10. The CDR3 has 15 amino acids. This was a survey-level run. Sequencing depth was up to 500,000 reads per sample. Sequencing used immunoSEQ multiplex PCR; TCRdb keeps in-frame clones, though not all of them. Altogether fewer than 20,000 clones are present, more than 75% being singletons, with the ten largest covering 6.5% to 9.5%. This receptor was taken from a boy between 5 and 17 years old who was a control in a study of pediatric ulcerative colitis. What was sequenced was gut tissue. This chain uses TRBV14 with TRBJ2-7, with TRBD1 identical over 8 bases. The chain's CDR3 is CASSQNQGALSEQYF. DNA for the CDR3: TGTGCCAGCAGCCAGAACCAGGGGGCTTTGTCCGAGCAGTACTTC.